Shown below are 9 T cell receptor beta chains from a single sample sequenced in a study of T cell changes during pregnancy in multiple sclerosis. TCRdb keeps only in-frame clones here, not all; method: immunoSEQ multiplex PCR. Of 90,000 to 120,000 clones in the sample, 85% to 95% are singletons; the top ten hold 0.65% to 0.9%. This sample comprised peripheral blood, obtained in the third trimester of pregnancy. These receptors all stem from a female donor in good health, enrolled as a control in a pregnancy study.

The chain has TRBV7-2 and TRBJ2-5, with a weak D call TRBD1 (5 bases). The ends were cut back, 3 bases at V and 1 base at J, with 12 bases in the middle. The germline CDR1 and CDR2 sequences are SGHTA and FQGNSA. The CDR3 loop spans 15 amino acids. CDR3 sequence reads: CASSFVQGAQETQYF. The CDR3 nucleotides read TGTGCCAGCAGCTTCGTCCAGGGTGCCCAAGAGACCCAGTACTTC.

The chain combines TRBV6-5 with TRBJ1-4; D possibly corresponds to TRBD1 (6 bases). Germline values: CDR1 MNHEY, CDR2 SVGAGI. Trimming shortened V by 5 bases and J by 3 bases, and 16 bases separated the two germline ends. The CDR3 has 16 amino acids. The CDR3 DNA follows: TGTGCCAGCAGTCACTGGAGACAGGAGGCTAATGAAAAACTGTTTTTT. It translates to CASSHWRQEANEKLFF.

J is TRBJ2-2 and V is TRBV13, with TRBD2 identical over 8 bases. CDR3 length: 16 amino acids. The J segment lost 5 bases and the V segment lost 2 bases, leaving 7 bases of the junction unmatched. The germline V gene has CDR1 PRHDT and CDR2 FYEKMQ (reference sequence). The CDR3 DNA follows: TGTGCCAGCAGCTTAAGGGAGCGGGGGCTGACCGGGGAGCTGTTTTTT. Translation gives CASSLRERGLTGELFF.

V is TRBV7-3 and J is TRBJ1-2; 9 nucleotides line up with TRBD1. V was pared by 5 bases and J by 3 bases, with 7 bases of the junction left unmatched. The CDR3 has 15 amino acids. The germline V gene has CDR1 SGHTA and CDR2 FQGTGA. The CDR3 is CASSPRTGADYGYTF. The DNA for the CDR3 is TGTGCCAGCAGCCCAAGGACAGGGGCAGACTATGGCTACACCTTC.

The rearrangement joins TRBV6-1 to TRBJ1-1; possible D gene TRBD1, 5 bases. The CDR3 is 14 amino acids. Trimming took 5 bases from V and 1 from J, leaving 11 bases between them. Germline V gene data show CDR1 as MNHNS and CDR2 as SASEGT. The CDR3 nucleotides read TGTGCCAGCAGTAAACAGGTATCGAACACTGAAGCTTTCTTT. This codes for CASSKQVSNTEAFF.

The chain's CDR3 is CASSPGGQVYNEQFF. The CDR3 nucleotides read TGTGCCAGCTCACCAGGGGGACAGGTGTACAATGAGCAGTTCTTC. This sequence joins TRBV18 and TRBJ2-1; 8 bases are a match to TRBD1. The CDR3 sequence is 15 residues long. Germline V CDR1 and CDR2: KGHSH, LQKENI. V lost 2 bases to trimming and J lost 4 bases; unmatched junction nucleotides: 4. The full variable domain, its missing parts supplied by reference TRBV18 and TRBJ2-1, is NAGVMQNPRHLVRRRGQEARLRCSPMKGHSHVYWYRQLPEEGLKFMVYLQKENIIDESGMPKERFSAEFPKEGPSILRIQQVVRGDSAAYFCASSPGGQVYNEQFFGPGTRLTVL.

The chain combines TRBV30 with TRBJ1-1; perhaps TRBD1 as D (6 bases). V lost 1 base and J lost 0, with 9 bases in between. Germline CDR1 is GTSNPN and CDR2 is SVGIG (reference sequence). The CDR3 runs 14 residues. CDR3 bases: TGTGCCTGGAGTGCTAACAGGGTGAACACTGAAGCTTTCTTT. This translates into CAWSANRVNTEAFF.

The chain recombines TRBV5-6 with TRBJ1-2; 9 bases map to TRBD1. V lost 4 bases, J lost 3 bases, and 4 bases stayed unmatched. CDR1 SGHDT and CDR2 YYEEEE come from the germline V gene. The CDR3 covers 14 residues. CDR3 in amino acids: CASSTRTGDYGYTF. In DNA form, the CDR3 reads TGTGCCAGCAGCACCAGGACAGGGGACTATGGCTACACCTTC.

This chain uses TRBV2 with TRBJ1-1; D gene unclear. Per the germline V gene, CDR1 is SNHLY and CDR2 is FYNNEI. The CDR3 has 15 amino acids. The germline V and J ends were trimmed by 5 bases and 3 bases, with 16 bases remaining between them. The CDR3 DNA sequence: TGTGCCAGCAGTAGGTTCGGTAGGAGGGACACTGAAGCTTTCTTT. It codes for CASSRFGRRDTEAFF.